Listed below are T cell receptor beta chains from one sample, sequenced in a study of blood T cell repertoires in COVID-19. The table came from immunoSEQ multiplex PCR; TCRdb's copy has only in-frame clones and leaves some out. The repertoire holds roughly 33,000 clones, with about 93% as singletons. What was sequenced was peripheral blood. The receptor set was obtained from a human donor in a cohort sampled during active COVID-19. The conserved cysteine and the conserved F or W are not part of the CDR3 here.

V,CDR3
TRBV29-1,SVEDALADNNEQF
TRBV9,ASNPSGFLNEQF
TRBV27,ASRSGVEQY
TRBV10-3,AISDIQGHEQIGYEQY
TRBV5-4,ASSLPTSYNEQF
TRBV27,ASSLSSDRDNTGELF
TRBV21-1,ASSKEGTPANTEAF
TRBV12-3/TRBV12-4,ASSLGLIYEQY
TRBV11-2,ASSSYRGRNEQF
TRBV10-1,ASSRSGGRSYNEQF
TRBV6-5,ASSLTDRANQPQH
TRBV6-5,ASGDSFATNEKLF
TRBV5-4,ASSLEAGGNTIY
TRBV10-3,AISEGTAALYGYT
TRBV27,ASLSREGVSNTEAF
TRBV11-3,ASSPPTGQNTGELF
TRBV3-1/TRBV3-2,ASSTGTGGLHEQY
TRBV27,ASTSNTGELF
TRBV9,ASSDSGGSGYT
TRBV27,ASSLGLAGTYEQY
TRBV12-3/TRBV12-4,ASRPQGPDTQY
TRBV10-3,AISETGGRQGNQPQH
TRBV7-6,ASSPGRTGNTIY
TRBV19,ASTTNTDTGELF
TRBV18,ASSPLGQRNSPLH
TRBV6-1,ASSESGRNTEAF
TRBV7-9,ASSFSSLELVDTQY
TRBV7-8,ASSLVGDSFYGYT
TRBV18,ASSPGTSGRGHEQF
TRBV30,AWAQGLGGYT